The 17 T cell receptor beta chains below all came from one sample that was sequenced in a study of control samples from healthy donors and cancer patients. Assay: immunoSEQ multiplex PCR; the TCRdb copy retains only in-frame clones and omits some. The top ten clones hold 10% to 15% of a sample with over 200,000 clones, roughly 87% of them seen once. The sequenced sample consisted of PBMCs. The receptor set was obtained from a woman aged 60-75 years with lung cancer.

The CDR3 here is CASNTLGSGELFF. The DNA for the CDR3 is TGTGCCAGTAACACACTAGGGTCCGGGGAGCTGTTTTTT. V is TRBV19 and J is TRBJ2-2; a possible D gene is TRBD2 (5 bases). V was shortened by 7 bases and J by 6 bases, with 12 bases between the two germline ends. This CDR3 is built from 13 residues. Germline values: CDR1 LNHDA, CDR2 SQIVND (reference sequence). Full variable domain (rest looked up from reference TRBV19 and TRBJ2-2): DGGITQSPKYLFRKEGQNVTLSCEQNLNHDAMYWYRQDPGQGLRLIYYSQIVNDFQKGDIAEGYSVSREKKESFPLTVTSAQKNPTAFYLCASNTLGSGELFFGEGSRLTVL.

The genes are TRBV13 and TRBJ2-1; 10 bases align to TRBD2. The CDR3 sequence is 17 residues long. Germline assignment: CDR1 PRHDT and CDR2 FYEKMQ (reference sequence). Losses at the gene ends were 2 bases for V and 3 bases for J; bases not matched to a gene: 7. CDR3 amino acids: CASSLYGLADYYNEQFF. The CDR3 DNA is TGTGCCAGCAGCTTATACGGACTAGCGGACTACTACAATGAGCAGTTCTTC.

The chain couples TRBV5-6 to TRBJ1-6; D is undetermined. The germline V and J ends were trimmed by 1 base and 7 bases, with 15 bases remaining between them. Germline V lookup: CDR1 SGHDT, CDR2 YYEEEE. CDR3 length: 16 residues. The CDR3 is CASSLSGSVSNSPLHF. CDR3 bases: TGTGCCAGCAGCTTGTCGGGGTCAGTTTCCAATTCACCCCTCCACTTT.

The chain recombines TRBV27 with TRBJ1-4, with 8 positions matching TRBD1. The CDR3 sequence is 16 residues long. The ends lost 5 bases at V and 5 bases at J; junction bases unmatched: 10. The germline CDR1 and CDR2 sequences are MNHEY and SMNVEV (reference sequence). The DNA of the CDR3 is TGTGCCAGCAGTCCCAACCCGACAGGGGTGAATGAAAAACTGTTTTTT. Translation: CASSPNPTGVNEKLFF. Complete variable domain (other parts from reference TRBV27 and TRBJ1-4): EAQVTQNPRYLITVTGKKLTVTCSQNMNHEYMSWYRQDPGLGLRQIYYSMNVEVTDKGDVPEGYKVSRKEKRNFPLILESPSPNQTSLYFCASSPNPTGVNEKLFFGSGTQLSVL.

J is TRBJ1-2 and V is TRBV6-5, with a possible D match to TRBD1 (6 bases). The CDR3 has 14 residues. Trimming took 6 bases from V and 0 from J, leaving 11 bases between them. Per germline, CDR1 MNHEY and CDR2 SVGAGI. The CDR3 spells CASSDGGANYGYTF. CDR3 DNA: TGTGCCAGCAGCGATGGGGGCGCTAACTATGGCTACACCTTC.

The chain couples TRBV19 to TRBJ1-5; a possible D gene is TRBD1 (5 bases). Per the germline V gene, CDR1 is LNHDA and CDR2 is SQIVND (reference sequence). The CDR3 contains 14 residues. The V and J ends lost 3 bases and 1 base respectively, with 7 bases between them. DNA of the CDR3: TGTGCCAGTAGTATCCAGGGAAGCAATCAGCCCCAGCATTTT. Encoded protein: CASSIQGSNQPQHF.

The CDR3 sequence: CASSLDTTGANVLTF. CDR3 DNA sequence: TGCGCCAGCAGCTTGGATACAACTGGGGCCAACGTCCTGACTTTC. The V gene is TRBV5-1, the J gene TRBJ2-6; D ambiguous. Per the germline V gene, CDR1 is SGHRS and CDR2 is YFSETQ. The CDR3 totals 15 residues. Trimming pared 0 bases from V and 2 bases from J, leaving 6 bases between.

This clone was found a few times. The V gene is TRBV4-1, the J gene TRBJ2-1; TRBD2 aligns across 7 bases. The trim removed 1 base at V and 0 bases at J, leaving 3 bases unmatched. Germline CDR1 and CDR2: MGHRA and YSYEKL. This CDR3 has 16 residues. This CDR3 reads CASSQVGRSSYNEQFF. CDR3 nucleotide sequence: TGCGCCAGCAGCCAAGTCGGGAGGAGCTCCTACAATGAGCAGTTCTTC.

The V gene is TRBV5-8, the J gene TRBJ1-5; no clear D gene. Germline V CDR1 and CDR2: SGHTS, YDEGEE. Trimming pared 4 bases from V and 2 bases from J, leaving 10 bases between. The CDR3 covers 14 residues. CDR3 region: CASSPRTGNQPQHF. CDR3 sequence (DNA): TGTGCCAGCAGCCCAAGAACGGGCAATCAGCCCCAGCATTTT.

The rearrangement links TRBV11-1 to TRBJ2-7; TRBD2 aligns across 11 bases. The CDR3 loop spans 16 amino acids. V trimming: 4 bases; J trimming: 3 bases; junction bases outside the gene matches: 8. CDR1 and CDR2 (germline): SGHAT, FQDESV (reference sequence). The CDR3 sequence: CASSSRLAGPLYEQYF. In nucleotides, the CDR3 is TGTGCCAGCAGCTCCAGACTAGCGGGGCCCCTCTACGAGCAGTACTTC. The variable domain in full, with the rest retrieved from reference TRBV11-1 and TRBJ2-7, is EAEVAQSPRYKITEKSQAVAFWCDPISGHATLYWYRQILGQGPELLVQFQDESVVDDSQLPKDRFSAERLKGVDSTLKIQPAELGDSAMYLCASSSRLAGPLYEQYFGPGTRLTVT.

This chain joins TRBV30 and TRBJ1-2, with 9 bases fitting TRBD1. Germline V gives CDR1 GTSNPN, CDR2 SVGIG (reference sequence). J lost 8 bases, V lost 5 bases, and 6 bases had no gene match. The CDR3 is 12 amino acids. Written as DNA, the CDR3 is TGTGCCTGGGAACAGGGGGCCTGGGGCTACACCTTC. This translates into CAWEQGAWGYTF.

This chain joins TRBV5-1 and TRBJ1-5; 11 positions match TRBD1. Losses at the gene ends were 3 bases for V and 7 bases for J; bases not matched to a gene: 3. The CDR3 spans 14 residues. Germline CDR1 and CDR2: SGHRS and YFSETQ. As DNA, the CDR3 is TGCGCCAGCAGCTCGGGACAGGGGGTCCAGCCCCAGCATTTT. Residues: CASSSGQGVQPQHF.

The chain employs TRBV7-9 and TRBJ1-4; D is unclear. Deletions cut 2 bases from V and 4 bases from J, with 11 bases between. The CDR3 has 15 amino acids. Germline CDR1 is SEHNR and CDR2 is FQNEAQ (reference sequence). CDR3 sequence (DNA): TGTGCCAGCAGCTTAACTGAGGGCCGTAATGAAAAACTGTTTTTT. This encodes CASSLTEGRNEKLFF.

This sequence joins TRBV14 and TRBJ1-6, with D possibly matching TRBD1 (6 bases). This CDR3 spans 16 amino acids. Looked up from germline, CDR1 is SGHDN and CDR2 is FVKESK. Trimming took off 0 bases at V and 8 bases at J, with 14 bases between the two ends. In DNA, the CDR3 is TGTGCCAGCAGCCAAGACTGGGGGGCGGTGGATTCACCCCTCCACTTT. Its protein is CASSQDWGAVDSPLHF.

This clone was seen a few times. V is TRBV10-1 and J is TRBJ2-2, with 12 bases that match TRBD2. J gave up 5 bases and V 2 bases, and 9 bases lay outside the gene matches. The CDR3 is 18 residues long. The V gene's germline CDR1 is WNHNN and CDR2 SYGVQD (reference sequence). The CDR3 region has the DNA TGCGCCAGCAGTGAGAGCCTAGCGGGAGGGTCTCGGACCGGGGAGCTGTTTTTT. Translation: CASSESLAGGSRTGELFF.

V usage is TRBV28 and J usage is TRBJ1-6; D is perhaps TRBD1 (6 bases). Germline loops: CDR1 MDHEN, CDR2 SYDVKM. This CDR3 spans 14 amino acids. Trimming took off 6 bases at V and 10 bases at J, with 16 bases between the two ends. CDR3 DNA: TGTGCCAGCAGGGTCACAGGGTTGCAGTCACCCCTCCACTTT. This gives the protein CASRVTGLQSPLHF.

CDR3 in amino acids: CASSFQLGGRGFEQYF. DNA of the CDR3: TGTGCCAGCAGTTTTCAATTGGGCGGGAGGGGGTTCGAGCAGTACTTC. The V gene is TRBV27, the J gene TRBJ2-7; 9 bases line up with TRBD2. The CDR3 has 16 residues. CDR1 is MNHEY and CDR2 is SMNVEV in the germline V gene (reference sequence). V lost 3 bases and J lost 6; bases outside the gene matches: 12.